A selection of T cell receptor beta chains follows, all from one sample in a study of blood T cell repertoires in COVID-19. Assay: immunoSEQ multiplex PCR; the TCRdb copy retains only in-frame clones and omits some. The sample contains a few hundred thousand clones, approximately 90% of which appear only once. The sequenced sample consisted of peripheral blood. Receptors were obtained from a man between 18 and 29 years old with active or convalescent COVID-19. Each CDR3 is given with its conserved first and last residue. The order of the fields is CDR3 length, J gene, clone size, D gene, V gene, CDR3 DNA, CDR3 protein. The D gene is left open where the match is weak. Expanded clones are given a class, and other clones once, few, many or no size at all.

>14|TRBJ1-2|NA|NA|TRBV14
TGTGCCAGCAGCCAAGATCTAGAAGGATATGGCTACACCTTC
CASSQDLEGYGYTF
>16|TRBJ1-6|NA|NA|TRBV5-1
TGCGCCAGCAGCCCGTTGGGGAAAGACAGCAATTCACCCCTCCACTTT
CASSPLGKDSNSPLHF
>15|TRBJ2-3|NA|TRBD1|TRBV28
TGTGCCAGCAGTTCCGGGACAGGGGGCACAGATACGCAGTATTTT
CASSSGTGGTDTQYF
>13|TRBJ1-1|NA|TRBD1|TRBV5-1
TGCGCCAGCAGCACGACAGGGTTGCCTGAAGCTTTCTTT
CASSTTGLPEAFF
>15|TRBJ1-5|few|TRBD1|TRBV2
TGTGCCAGCAGTGCGGGACAGAGTAGCAATCAGCCCCAGCATTTT
CASSAGQSSNQPQHF
>15|TRBJ1-5|NA|TRBD1|TRBV28
TGTGCCAGCAGGACAGGGGCGGGTAGCAATCAGCCCCAGCATTTT
CASRTGAGSNQPQHF
>16|TRBJ2-2|NA|NA|TRBV7-8
TGTGCCAGCAGCTTGAAACCGACAGGTTTCACCGGGGAGCTGTTTTTT
CASSLKPTGFTGELFF
>16|TRBJ2-3|NA|TRBD2|TRBV4-3
TGCGCCAGCAGCCATGAAGGACTAGCGGGGGCAGATACGCAGTATTTT
CASSHEGLAGADTQYF
>13|TRBJ2-1|NA|NA|TRBV19
TGTGCCAGTAGTGCGGGGGCGTACAATGAGCAGTTCTTC
CASSAGAYNEQFF
>14|TRBJ2-5|NA|NA|TRBV27
TGTGCCAGCAGTCCCCTGACAGGCCAAGAGACCCAGTACTTC
CASSPLTGQETQYF
>15|TRBJ2-1|NA|TRBD1|TRBV29-1
TGCAGCTCCAGAAACAGACAGGGGCTCTACAATGAGCAGTTCTTC
CSSRNRQGLYNEQFF
>15|TRBJ2-1|NA|TRBD1|TRBV7-6
TGTGCCAGCAGCTTAGCTCGGACAGGGAACTATGAGCAGTTCTTC
CASSLARTGNYEQFF
>15|TRBJ1-5|NA|NA|TRBV28
TGTGCCAGCAGTTTAACCCGACAGGACAATCAGCCCCAGCATTTT
CASSLTRQDNQPQHF
>17|TRBJ2-5|NA|NA|TRBV11-2
TGTGCCAGCAGCTTCCATGAACGAGCGAGACCCCAAGAGACCCAGTACTTC
CASSFHERARPQETQYF
>15|TRBJ1-5|NA|NA|TRBV6-2/TRBV6-3
TGTGCCAGCAGTTACCTAGCAGACGGCCGGTCACCCCAGCATTTT
CASSYLADGRSPQHF
>13|TRBJ2-1|NA|NA|TRBV11-2
TGTGCCAGCACCCTTACGGGAAAAAATGAGCAGTTCTTC
CASTLTGKNEQFF
>15|TRBJ2-7|NA|NA|TRBV5-6
TGTGCCAGCAGCTCACCCGGGACAAATTTCTACGAGCAGTACTTC
CASSSPGTNFYEQYF
>14|TRBJ2-7|NA|NA|TRBV10-3
TGTGCCATCAGAACCGGGACTGAGGGTTACGAGCAGTACTTC
CAIRTGTEGYEQYF
>11|TRBJ2-5|NA|NA|TRBV2
TGTGCCAGCTCCGTCCGACTGACTCAGTACTTC
CASSVRLTQYF
>15|TRBJ1-6|NA|TRBD1|TRBV9
TGTGCCAGCAGCGTGCGGACAGGCTATAATTCACCCCTCCACTTT
CASSVRTGYNSPLHF
>15|TRBJ1-2|once|TRBD1|TRBV5-1
TGCGCCAGCAGCGCTGGGACAGGGGCTCTACATGGCTACACCTTC
CASSAGTGALHGYTF
>15|TRBJ1-2|few|TRBD1|TRBV7-9
TGTGCCAGCAGCTCATCGACAGGGGGCTACTATGGCTACACCTTC
CASSSSTGGYYGYTF
>14|TRBJ1-1|NA|NA|TRBV4-1
TGCGCCAGCAGCGCGTTTCAACGGAACACTGAAGCTTTCTTT
CASSAFQRNTEAFF
>14|TRBJ2-7|NA|TRBD2|TRBV5-1
TGCGCCAGCAGCCCCGGGGGGGGTACCTACGAGCAGTACTTC
CASSPGGGTYEQYF
>16|TRBJ2-2|NA|TRBD2|TRBV19
TGTGCCAGTAGTATAGAGTGGCGGGGGTTCACCGGGGAGCTGTTTTTT
CASSIEWRGFTGELFF
>14|TRBJ1-6|NA|NA|TRBV6-5
TGTGCCAGCAGCTTCAGGGGACGGAATTCACCCCTCCACTTT
CASSFRGRNSPLHF
>14|TRBJ2-7|NA|TRBD2|TRBV3-1/TRBV3-2
TGTGCCAGCAGCCAGACTAGCGGGAGTTACGAGCAGTACTTC
CASSQTSGSYEQYF
>16|TRBJ2-3|NA|TRBD2|TRBV6-2/TRBV6-3
TGTGCCAGCAGTTACAGGCGGGGGAACCGTCCAGATACGCAGTATTTT
CASSYRRGNRPDTQYF
>13|TRBJ1-1|NA|TRBD1|TRBV10-3
TGTGCCATCCGAGAGGGGGCCCGCCCTGAAGCTTTCTTT
CAIREGARPEAFF
>12|TRBJ2-7|NA|NA|TRBV7-2
TGTGCCAGCAGCAAGAGGACAGTCGAGCAGTACTTC
CASSKRTVEQYF
>15|TRBJ1-1|once|TRBD1|TRBV15
TGTGCCACCAGCTCCGACAGGGGTTGGAACACTGAAGCTTTCTTT
CATSSDRGWNTEAFF
>15|TRBJ2-7|NA|NA|TRBV28
TGTGCCAGCAGTTCCCCGAGTGGGGACACCTACGAGCAGTACTTC
CASSSPSGDTYEQYF
>17|TRBJ2-1|NA|NA|TRBV5-1
TGCGCCAGCAGCTTGATAACGGGTTCCCCTTCCGTAAATGAGCAGTTCTTC
CASSLITGSPSVNEQFF
>19|TRBJ1-2|NA|TRBD1|TRBV27
TGTGCCAGCAGTTTAGGGCCCCCACAGGGGGGAAGGATGAACTATGGCTACACCTTC
CASSLGPPQGGRMNYGYTF
>16|TRBJ2-7|NA|NA|TRBV11-2
TGTGCCAGCAGGCACGGACTCACCGTAAGCTCCTACGAGCAGTACTTC
CASRHGLTVSSYEQYF
>17|TRBJ2-1|NA|TRBD2|TRBV4-1
TGCGCCAGCAGCCAAGAGGGAATAGCGGGGCGATACAATGAGCAGTTCTTC
CASSQEGIAGRYNEQFF
>14|TRBJ2-1|NA|NA|TRBV11-2
TGTGCCAGCAGCTTACGGGAGTATTACAATGAGCAGTTCTTC
CASSLREYYNEQFF
>16|TRBJ2-7|once|TRBD1|TRBV5-1
TGCGCCAGCAGCCCCCCCCGGACAGGGATGAACTACGAGCAGTACTTC
CASSPPRTGMNYEQYF
>12|TRBJ1-2|NA|NA|TRBV15
TGTGCCACCAGCCCGTCAGGCCGTGGCTACACCTTC
CATSPSGRGYTF
>17|TRBJ1-4|NA|TRBD1|TRBV4-1
TGCGCCAGCAGCCAAGGGACTACAGGGGCTGCTAATGAAAAACTGTTTTTT
CASSQGTTGAANEKLFF
>15|TRBJ1-3|NA|NA|TRBV7-2
TGTGCCAGCAGCTTTGAGGATACTACTGGAAACACCATATATTTT
CASSFEDTTGNTIYF
>13|TRBJ1-1|NA|TRBD1|TRBV7-9
TGTGCCAGCAGGAATGACAGGGTCACTGAAGCTTTCTTT
CASRNDRVTEAFF
>15|TRBJ2-7|NA|TRBD2|TRBV6-5
TGTGCCAGCAGTTACGAAACTAGCGGAACCTACGAGCAGTACTTC
CASSYETSGTYEQYF
>14|TRBJ1-5|NA|NA|TRBV7-9
TGTGCCAGCAGCCCGGGCGGGGACAATCAGCCCCAGCATTTT
CASSPGGDNQPQHF
>15|TRBJ2-7|NA|NA|TRBV6-5
TGTGCCAGCAACTCCCTTGGGGCGGGGATGGGCGAGCAGTACTTC
CASNSLGAGMGEQYF
>14|TRBJ1-5|NA|NA|TRBV19
TGTGCCAGTAGTATAGCCGGCGGGAATCAGCCCCAGCATTTT
CASSIAGGNQPQHF
>15|TRBJ1-5|NA|TRBD1|TRBV6-5
TGTGCCAGCGGAAACAGGGGCCAAGGCAATCAGCCCCAGCATTTT
CASGNRGQGNQPQHF
>14|TRBJ1-2|NA|NA|TRBV21-1
TGTGCCAGCAGCAAAGCGCTGGGCAGTTATGGCTACACCTTC
CASSKALGSYGYTF
>14|TRBJ2-7|NA|TRBD1|TRBV11-2
TGTGCCAGCAGCCTATGGACAGGGACCTACGAGCAGTACTTC
CASSLWTGTYEQYF
>13|TRBJ2-4|NA|NA|TRBV5-1
TGCGCCAGCAGCTTGACTAACGAAAACATTCAGTACTTC
CASSLTNENIQYF
>16|TRBJ1-4|NA|NA|TRBV7-9
TGTGCCAGCAGCTTGGAAACAGGGTTTCCTAATGAAAAACTGTTTTTT
CASSLETGFPNEKLFF
>15|TRBJ2-1|NA|TRBD2|TRBV6-4
TGTGCCAGCAGTGACTCAGCGGGAGGTCCCAATGAGCAGTTCTTC
CASSDSAGGPNEQFF
>15|TRBJ2-7|NA|TRBD1|TRBV28
TGTGCCAGCTCAGCCCCGGACAGGGTCCCCTACGAGCAGTACTTC
CASSAPDRVPYEQYF